The present T cell receptor beta chain was sequenced within a study of cytomegalovirus exposure and HLA in healthy donors. The PCR was carried out with 60 Vbeta primers and 13 Jbeta primers. Produced via immunoSEQ multiplex PCR; TCRdb's table is partial and in-frame only. Counted here are about 200,000 clones, around 87% occurring once; the ten biggest clones make up approximately 1.7%. CDR1 is GTSNPN, CDR2 SVGIG, per germline (reference sequence). Germline trimming cut 2 bases from V and 5 bases from J; bases unmatched to any gene: 8. CDR3 length: 14 amino acids. The TCR was taken from a woman between 18 and 29 years old in good health and CMV-seronegative. The J gene is TRBJ1-1, the V gene TRBV30; TRBD1 matches at 7 bases. The sequencing sample was made of PBMCs. The CDR3 region has the DNA TGTGCCTGGAGTCGTACAGGGGTTTCTACTGAAGCTTTCTTT. This gives the protein CAWSRTGVSTEAFF.